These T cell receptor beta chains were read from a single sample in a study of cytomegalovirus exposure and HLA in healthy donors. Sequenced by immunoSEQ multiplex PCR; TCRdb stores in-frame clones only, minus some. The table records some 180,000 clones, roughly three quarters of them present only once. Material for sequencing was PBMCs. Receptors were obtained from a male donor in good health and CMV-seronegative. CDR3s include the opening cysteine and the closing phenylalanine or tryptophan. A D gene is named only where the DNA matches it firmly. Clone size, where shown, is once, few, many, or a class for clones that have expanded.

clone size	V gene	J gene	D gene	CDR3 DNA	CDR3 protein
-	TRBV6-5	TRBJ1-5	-	TGTGCCAGCAGCCGAGGTGGGCAGCCCCAGCATTTT	CASSRGGQPQHF
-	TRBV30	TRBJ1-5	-	TGTGCCTGGAGTGTAGACAACGGGGGAAATCAGCCCCAGCATTTT	CAWSVDNGGNQPQHF
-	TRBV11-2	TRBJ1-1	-	TGTGCCAGCAGCTTAAATGGAGGGATTAACACTGAAGCTTTCTTT	CASSLNGGINTEAFF
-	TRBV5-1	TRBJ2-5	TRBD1	TGCGCCAGCAGGAGAGGGACAGGGGGCTTACAGGAGACCCAGTACTTC	CASRRGTGGLQETQYF
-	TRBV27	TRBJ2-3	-	TGTGCCAGCAGCCTACTAGTAGAGTCCGATACGCAGTATTTT	CASSLLVESDTQYF
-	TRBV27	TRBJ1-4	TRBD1	TGTGCCAGCAGTTTCCAAGGGACAGGGACTGAAAAACTGTTTTTT	CASSFQGTGTEKLFF
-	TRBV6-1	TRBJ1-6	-	TGTGCCAGCAGACAGGGAAGCTCCTATAATTCACCCCTCCACTTT	CASRQGSSYNSPLHF
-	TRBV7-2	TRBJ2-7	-	TGTGCCAGCAGCTTAGCGATACCCTCCAGCGCCTACGAGCAGTACTTC	CASSLAIPSSAYEQYF
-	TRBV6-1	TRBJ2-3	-	TGTGCCAGCAGTGAAGGTCAGGGTGCAGATACGCAGTATTTT	CASSEGQGADTQYF
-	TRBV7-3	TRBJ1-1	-	TGTGCCAGCAGCCCTAACCCCAGGGCCATGAACACTGAAGCTTTCTTT	CASSPNPRAMNTEAFF
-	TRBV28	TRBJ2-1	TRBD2	TGTGCCAGCAGGGTAGGGGGACTAGCGGGACGTAACAATGAGCAGTTCTTC	CASRVGGLAGRNNEQFF
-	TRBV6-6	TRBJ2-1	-	TGTGCCAGCAGTCCCAGGGTGTTCATGAGCAATGAGCAGTTCTTC	CASSPRVFMSNEQFF
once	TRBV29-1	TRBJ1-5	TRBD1	TGCAGCGTACAGGGGGGTAGCAATCAGCCCCAGCATTTT	CSVQGGSNQPQHF
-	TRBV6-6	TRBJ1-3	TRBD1	TGTGCCAGCCGGGACAGGGGGCCTGGAAACACCATATATTTT	CASRDRGPGNTIYF
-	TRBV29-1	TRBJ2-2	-	TGCAGCGTTGAAACAGGGGGGGCCGGGGAGCTGTTTTTT	CSVETGGAGELFF
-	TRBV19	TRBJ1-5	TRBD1	TGTGCCAGTAGTTGGGGACAGGGGACGAGCAATCAGCCCCAGCATTTT	CASSWGQGTSNQPQHF
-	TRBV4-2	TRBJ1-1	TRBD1	TGTGCCAGCAGCCAAGATCTAGGGACAGGGCACCCGAACACTGAAGCTTTCTTT	CASSQDLGTGHPNTEAFF
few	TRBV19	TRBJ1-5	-	TGTGCCAGTAGGAACGGGGGGGCTCGCAATCAGCCCCAGCATTTT	CASRNGGARNQPQHF
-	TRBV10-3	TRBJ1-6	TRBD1	TGTGCCATCAGTGGAAGGGACAGGGGACGTTCACCCCTCCACTTT	CAISGRDRGRSPLHF
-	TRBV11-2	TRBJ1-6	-	TGTGCCAGCAGCTATACAATCCGGACAGCCGCCTATAATTCACCCCTCCACTTT	CASSYTIRTAAYNSPLHF
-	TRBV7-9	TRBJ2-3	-	TGTTCCACGGGGACAGATACGCAGTATTTT	CSTGTDTQYF
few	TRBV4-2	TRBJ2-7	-	TGTGCCAGCAGCCAAGACCAGGGACTGAGCGAGCAGTACTTC	CASSQDQGLSEQYF
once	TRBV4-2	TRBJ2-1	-	TGTGCCAGCAGCCAAGGCTCTGGCACAGGCTCCTACAATGAGCAGTTCTTC	CASSQGSGTGSYNEQFF
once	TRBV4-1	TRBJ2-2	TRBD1	TGCGCCAGCAGCCAGCACGACAGGGGGCGCACCGGGGAGCTGTTTTTT	CASSQHDRGRTGELFF
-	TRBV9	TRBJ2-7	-	TGTGCCAGCAGCGCCTCCGGGAACGAGCAGTACTTC	CASSASGNEQYF
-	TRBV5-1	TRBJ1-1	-	TGCGCCAGCAGCCCCAAATCTCCAGGGATGGACACTGAAGCTTTCTTT	CASSPKSPGMDTEAFF
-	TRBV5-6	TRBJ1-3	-	TGTGCCAGCAAAGACCGTCAAGGGAGCCGGGAGGGAAACACCATATATTTT	CASKDRQGSREGNTIYF
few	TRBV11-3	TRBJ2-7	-	TGTGCCAGCAGCTTAGCGCGGGGCGAGCAGTACTTC	CASSLARGEQYF
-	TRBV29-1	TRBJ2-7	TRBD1	TGCAGCGTGGGACAGGGGGATTACGAGCAGTACTTC	CSVGQGDYEQYF
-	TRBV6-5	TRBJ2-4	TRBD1	TGTGCCAGCAGTTACGGACAGGGGAGAGGAAACATTCAGTACTTC	CASSYGQGRGNIQYF
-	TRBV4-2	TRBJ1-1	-	TGTGCCAGCAGCCAAGATGCGGGGATGAACACTGAAGCTTTCTTT	CASSQDAGMNTEAFF
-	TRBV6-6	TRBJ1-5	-	TGTGCCAGCAGTTACTCGGAGGGAGGTAATCAGCCCCAGCATTTT	CASSYSEGGNQPQHF
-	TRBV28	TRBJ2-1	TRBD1	TGTGCCAGCAGCTCCGACAGGGAGAGGGCCTACAATGAGCAGTTCTTC	CASSSDRERAYNEQFF
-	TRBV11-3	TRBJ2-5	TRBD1	TGTGCCAGCAGCTCTTGGACAGGGAATCAAGAGACCCAGTACTTC	CASSSWTGNQETQYF
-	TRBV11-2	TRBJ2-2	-	TGTGCCAGCAGCCCGCAGAGGACAAACACCGGGGAGCTGTTTTTT	CASSPQRTNTGELFF
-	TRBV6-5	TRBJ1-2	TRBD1	TGTGCCAGCAGAAGGACAGGTCTTAACTATGGCTACACCTTC	CASRRTGLNYGYTF
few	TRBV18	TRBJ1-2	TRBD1	TGTGCCAGCTCACCACCGGGACAGGGGGCGCCCAACTATGGCTACACCTTC	CASSPPGQGAPNYGYTF
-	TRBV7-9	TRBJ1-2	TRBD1	TGTGCCAGCAGCTTAACAGGGGTTTCTGACTATGGCTACACCTTC	CASSLTGVSDYGYTF
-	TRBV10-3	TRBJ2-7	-	TGTGCCATCAGTGAGCCGTCTCGCGAGCAGTACTTC	CAISEPSREQYF
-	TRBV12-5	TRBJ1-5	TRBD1	TGTGCTAGTGGTCGAACAGGGGGCGCTGGTCAGCCCCAGCATTTT	CASGRTGGAGQPQHF
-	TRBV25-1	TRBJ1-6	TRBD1	TGTGCCAGCAAGGGGGCGCAGCATAATTCACCCCTCCACTTT	CASKGAQHNSPLHF
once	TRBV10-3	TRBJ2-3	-	TGTGCCATCAGTGAGTCACAGAGCACAGATACGCAGTATTTT	CAISESQSTDTQYF
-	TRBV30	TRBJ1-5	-	TGTGCCTGGAGTGTAGAGGGCCGTCAGCCCCAGCATTTT	CAWSVEGRQPQHF
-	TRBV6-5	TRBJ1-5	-	TGTGCCAGCAGTTATAATCCCAGGGATAGCAATCAGCCCCAGCATTTT	CASSYNPRDSNQPQHF
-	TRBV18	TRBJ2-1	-	TGTGCCAGCTCACCCGGGGGGCGCTTCGCCTCCTACAATGAGCAGTTCTTC	CASSPGGRFASYNEQFF
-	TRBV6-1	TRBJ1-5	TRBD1	TGTGCCAGCAGTAGGACAGGCCGCAATCAGCCCCAGCATTTT	CASSRTGRNQPQHF
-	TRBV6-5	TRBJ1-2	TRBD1	TGTGCCAGCAGTCAGGGACAGGGGGGCGTCTATGGCTACACCTTC	CASSQGQGGVYGYTF
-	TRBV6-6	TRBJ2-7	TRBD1	TGTGCCAGCACCCCCTCGGACAGGCGCGAGCAGTACTTC	CASTPSDRREQYF
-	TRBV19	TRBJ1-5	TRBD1	TGTGCCAGCCGGGGTCCGGGACAGGGAGGTCAGCCCCAGCATTTT	CASRGPGQGGQPQHF
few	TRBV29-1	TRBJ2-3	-	TGCAGCGTTGAAGGACAGACGGTCACAGATACGCAGTATTTT	CSVEGQTVTDTQYF
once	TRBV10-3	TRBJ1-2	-	TGTGCCATCAGTGAGAGTCTGCGGACAAGACGAGGTGGCTACACCTTC	CAISESLRTRRGGYTF
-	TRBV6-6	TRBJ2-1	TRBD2	TGTGCCAGCAGATCTAGCGGGAGGGACAATGAGCAGTTCTTC	CASRSSGRDNEQFF
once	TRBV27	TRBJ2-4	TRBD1	TGTGCCAGCAGCACGGGACAGGGAAACATTCAGTACTTC	CASSTGQGNIQYF
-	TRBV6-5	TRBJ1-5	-	TGTGCCAGCAATAAAGGGGATCAGCCCCAGCATTTT	CASNKGDQPQHF
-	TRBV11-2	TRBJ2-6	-	TGTGCCAGCATGCCGGGACACCTACTTACCCCAGGGGCCAACGTCCTGACTTTC	CASMPGHLLTPGANVLTF
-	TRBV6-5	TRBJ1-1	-	TGTGCCAGCGAGCTGGGCTCGGCTGAAGCTTTCTTT	CASELGSAEAFF
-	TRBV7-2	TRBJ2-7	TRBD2	TGTGCCAGCAGCCAGTTCGGGGGGGGTGGCTCCTACGAGCAGTACTTC	CASSQFGGGGSYEQYF
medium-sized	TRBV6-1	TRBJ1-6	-	TGTGCCAGCAGTGACAGGGATAATTCACCCCTCCACTTT	CASSDRDNSPLHF
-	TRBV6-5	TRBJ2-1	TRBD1	TGTGCCAGCAGTCGCACCGGGACAGGGGTCAATGAGCAGTTCTTC	CASSRTGTGVNEQFF